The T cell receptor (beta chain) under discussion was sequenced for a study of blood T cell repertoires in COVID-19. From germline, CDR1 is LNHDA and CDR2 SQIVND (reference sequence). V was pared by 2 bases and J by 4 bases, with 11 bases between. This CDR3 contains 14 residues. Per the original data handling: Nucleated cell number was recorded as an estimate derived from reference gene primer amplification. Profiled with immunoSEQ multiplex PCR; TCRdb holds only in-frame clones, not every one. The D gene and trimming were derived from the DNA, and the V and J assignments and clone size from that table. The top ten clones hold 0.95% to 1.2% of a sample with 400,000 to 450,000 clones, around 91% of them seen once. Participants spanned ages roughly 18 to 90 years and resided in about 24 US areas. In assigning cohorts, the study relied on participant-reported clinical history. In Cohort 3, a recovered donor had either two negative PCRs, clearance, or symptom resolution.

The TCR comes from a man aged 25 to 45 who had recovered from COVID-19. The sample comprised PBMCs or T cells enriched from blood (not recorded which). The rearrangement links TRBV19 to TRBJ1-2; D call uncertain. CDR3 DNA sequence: TGTGCCAGTAGTATATTATCGCAGTCCTATGGCTACACCTTC. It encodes CASSILSQSYGYTF.